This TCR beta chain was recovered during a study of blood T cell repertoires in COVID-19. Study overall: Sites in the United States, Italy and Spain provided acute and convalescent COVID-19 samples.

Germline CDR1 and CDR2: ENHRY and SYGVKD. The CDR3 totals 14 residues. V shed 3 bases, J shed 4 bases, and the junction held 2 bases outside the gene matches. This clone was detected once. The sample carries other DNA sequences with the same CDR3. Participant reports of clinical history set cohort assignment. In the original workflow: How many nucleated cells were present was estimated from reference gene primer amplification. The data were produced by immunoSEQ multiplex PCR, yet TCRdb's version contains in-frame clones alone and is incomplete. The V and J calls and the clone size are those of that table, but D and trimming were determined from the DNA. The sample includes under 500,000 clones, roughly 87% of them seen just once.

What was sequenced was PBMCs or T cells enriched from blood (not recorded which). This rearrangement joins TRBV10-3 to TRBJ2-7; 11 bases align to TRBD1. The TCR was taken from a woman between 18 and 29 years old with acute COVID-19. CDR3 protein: CAISEGQGAYEQYF. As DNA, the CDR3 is TGTGCCATCAGTGAAGGACAGGGGGCTTACGAGCAGTACTTC.